The 17 T cell receptor beta chains below come from one sample, sequenced in a study of cytomegalovirus exposure and HLA in healthy donors. The PCR was carried out with 60 Vbeta primers and 13 Jbeta primers. Data came from immunoSEQ multiplex PCR; TCRdb stores just in-frame clones and leaves some out. The sample lists over 90,000 clones; 76% were seen once. The sequenced material came from PBMCs. The receptors stem from a woman aged 18 to 35 in good health and CMV-seropositive.

The chain joins TRBV5-1 to TRBJ2-1; TRBD2 matches 13 bases. CDR1 is SGHRS and CDR2 is YFSETQ in the germline V gene. V dropped 2 bases and J dropped 8; count of bases not matched to a gene: 7. The CDR3 has 16 residues. CDR3 in amino acids: CASSFTSGGARYEQFF. In DNA form, the CDR3 reads TGCGCCAGCAGCTTTACTAGCGGGGGGGCCCGGTATGAGCAGTTCTTC.

V is TRBV6-1 and J is TRBJ2-7; D uncertain. CDR1 is MNHNS, CDR2 SASEGT, per germline. CDR3 size: 15 residues. Deletions cut 6 bases from V and 6 bases from J, with 21 bases between. The CDR3 loop reads CASRSEETNTGEQYF. The CDR3 DNA is TGTGCCAGCAGGAGCGAAGAAACCAATACGGGCGAGCAGTACTTC.

V gene TRBV5-4 combines with J gene TRBJ2-3, with 12 bases identical to TRBD2. V shed 2 bases, J shed 1 base, and the junction held 2 bases outside the gene matches. The CDR3 totals 16 residues. Germline V lookup: CDR1 SGHNT, CDR2 YYREEE (reference sequence). The CDR3, as DNA: TGTGCCAGCAGCTTCCGACTAGCGGGGGGCACAGATACGCAGTATTTT. This codes for CASSFRLAGGTDTQYF.

The rearrangement links TRBV19 to TRBJ1-6, with 10 positions matching TRBD1. J lost 6 bases, V lost 4 bases, and 6 bases had no gene match. CDR1 is LNHDA and CDR2 is SQIVND in the germline V gene (reference sequence). The CDR3 has 16 amino acids. CDR3 sequence reads: CASSTTGTGVNSPLHF. CDR3 bases: TGTGCCAGTAGTACAACCGGGACAGGGGTTAATTCACCCCTCCACTTT.

The V call is TRBV9, the J call TRBJ1-1, with no clear D. CDR3 length equals 14 residues. The germline V gene encodes CDR1 SGDLS and CDR2 YYNGEE. V lost 3 bases and J lost 1, with 10 bases in between. The CDR3 reads CASSAGNRNTEAFF. The CDR3 nucleotides are TGTGCCAGCAGCGCTGGCAACAGGAACACTGAAGCTTTCTTT.

The chain carries TRBV4-1 and TRBJ1-2, with D perhaps TRBD1 (6 bases). Per germline, CDR1 MGHRA and CDR2 YSYEKL. V was pared by 2 bases and J by 7 bases, with 26 bases between. This CDR3 has 18 amino acids. CDR3 coding DNA: TGCGCCAGCAGCCAACGATCGACAGGATCCTCTTTCCTATTTGGCTACACCTTC. Translated: CASSQRSTGSSFLFGYTF.

There are a few counts of this clone. The chain links TRBV29-1 to TRBJ2-7, with 7 positions matching TRBD2. Germline V gives CDR1 SQVTM, CDR2 ANQGSEA. V shed 6 bases, J shed 3 bases, and the junction held 8 bases outside the gene matches. CDR3 size: 13 residues. CDR3 protein: CSVHSGNSYEQYF. The CDR3 nucleotides are TGCAGCGTGCACAGCGGGAACAGCTACGAGCAGTACTTC.

This chain connects TRBV10-3 to TRBJ2-1; TRBD2 matches at 9 bases. With 4 bases clipped from V and 4 bases from J, the junction kept 2 bases outside the gene matches. Per germline, CDR1 ENHRY and CDR2 SYGVKD. This CDR3 has 14 residues. The CDR3 sequence: CAISGLAGYNEQFF. The CDR3 nucleotides are TGTGCCATCAGTGGGCTAGCGGGGTACAATGAGCAGTTCTTC.

The chain recombines TRBV7-9 with TRBJ2-7; 9 positions agree with TRBD1. Trimming at V came to 6 bases and at J to 3 bases, leaving 12 bases not matched to a gene. The CDR3 consists of 16 residues. CDR1 is SEHNR, CDR2 FQNEAQ, per germline (reference sequence). The CDR3 nucleotides are TGTGCCAGCAGTTTCATTCAGGGACAGGGCAACTACGAGCAGTACTTC. Translation gives CASSFIQGQGNYEQYF. The full variable domain, completed using reference TRBV7-9 and TRBJ2-7, is DTGVSQNPRHKITKRGQNVTFRCDPISEHNRLYWYRQTLGQGPEFLTYFQNEAQLEKSRLLSDRFSAERPKGSFSTLEIQRTEQGDSAMYLCASSFIQGQGNYEQYFGPGTRLTVT.

The chain employs TRBV29-1 and TRBJ2-1, with 11 bases lining up with TRBD2. Germline loops: CDR1 SQVTM, CDR2 ANQGSEA. The CDR3 extends over 14 amino acids. The V segment lost 7 bases and the J segment 6 bases; nucleotides outside the gene matches: 8. CDR3 loop: CSASGTSGFNEQFF. The CDR3 DNA reads as TGCAGCGCCTCCGGGACTAGCGGCTTCAATGAGCAGTTCTTC.

This chain connects TRBV6-6 to TRBJ2-4; the D is unclear. The CDR3 extends over 14 amino acids. Germline loops: CDR1 MNHNY, CDR2 SVGAGI (reference sequence). V shed 0 bases and J shed 7 bases, with 10 bases lying between them. CDR3 loop: CASSYSQPSNIQYF. Here the CDR3 DNA reads TGTGCCAGCAGTTACTCACAGCCAAGCAACATTCAGTACTTC.

The V call is TRBV9, the J call TRBJ2-3; 7 bases map to TRBD2. Germline V lookup: CDR1 SGDLS, CDR2 YYNGEE. V was pared by 4 bases and J by 2 bases, with 4 bases of the junction left unmatched. The CDR3 is 14 amino acids. CDR3 sequence (DNA): TGTGCCAGCAGCCCCGGGACTATCACAGATACGCAGTATTTT. Translated: CASSPGTITDTQYF. Drawing the rest from reference TRBV9 and TRBJ2-3, the complete variable domain is DSGVTQTPKHLITATGQRVTLRCSPRSGDLSVYWYQQSLDQGLQFLIQYYNGEERAKGNILERFSAQQFPDLHSELNLSSLELGDSALYFCASSPGTITDTQYFGPGTRLTVL.

The chain carries TRBV15 and TRBJ1-1; 9 bases map to TRBD1. The length of the CDR3 is 20 residues. Germline CDR1 is LNHNV and CDR2 is YYDKDF (reference sequence). Losses at the gene ends were 3 bases for V and 0 bases for J; bases not matched to a gene: 17. In nucleotides, the CDR3 is TGTGCCACCAGCAGTTCGGGGCGGTGGGACAGGGTGATGATGAACACTGAAGCTTTCTTT. Protein: CATSSSGRWDRVMMNTEAFF.

This rearrangement joins TRBV6-5 to TRBJ1-1; D possibly corresponds to TRBD1 (5 bases). Germline assignment: CDR1 MNHEY and CDR2 SVGAGI. Trimming pared 5 bases from V and 3 bases from J, leaving 13 bases between. There are 14 residues in the CDR3. The CDR3 loop reads CASSELEGHTEAFF. Here the CDR3 DNA reads TGTGCCAGCAGTGAACTGGAGGGGCACACTGAAGCTTTCTTT.

This chain uses TRBV6-5 with TRBJ1-3; 7 nucleotides agree with TRBD1. J gave up 3 bases and V 6 bases, and 8 bases lay outside the gene matches. CDR3 length: 15 amino acids. The V gene's germline CDR1 is MNHEY and CDR2 SVGAGI. CDR3 coding DNA: TGTGCCAGCAGCACTTTTGGGACAGATGGAAACACCATATATTTT. Translated, it gives CASSTFGTDGNTIYF.

The chain links TRBV7-9 to TRBJ2-7; D is perhaps TRBD1 (5 bases). This CDR3 is 16 amino acids long. V gave up 5 bases and J gave up 2 bases, with 19 bases separating them. The germline V gene has CDR1 SEHNR and CDR2 FQNEAQ (reference sequence). This CDR3 is CASSPKYRLGTYEQYF. CDR3 nucleotides: TGTGCCAGCAGCCCGAAATACAGGTTGGGAACCTACGAGCAGTACTTC.

The V call is TRBV7-2, the J call TRBJ2-7, with D uncertain. The CDR3 spans 16 residues. Trimming pared 5 bases from V and 3 bases from J, leaving 20 bases between. The germline gives CDR1 SGHTA, CDR2 FQGNSA. The CDR3 reads CASSPHPPSNGYEQYF. The CDR3 nucleotides are TGTGCCAGCAGCCCCCACCCCCCGTCGAACGGCTACGAGCAGTACTTC. The full variable domain, its missing parts supplied by reference TRBV7-2 and TRBJ2-7, is GAGVSQSPSNKVTEKGKDVELRCDPISGHTALYWYRQSLGQGLEFLIYFQGNSAPDKSGLPSDRFSAERTGGSVSTLTIQRTQQEDSAVYLCASSPHPPSNGYEQYFGPGTRLTVT.